The rows below give T cell receptor beta chains drawn from one sample of a study of T cells in Graves' hyperthyroidism and ophthalmopathy. Via MiXCR, TCRdb re-called the multiplex PCR reads, giving one row per CDR3 protein. The sample lists roughly 420,000 distinct CDR3 sequences, roughly 14% occurring once. Sequencing was performed on blood. The receptors stem from a woman under 30 with Graves' hyperthyroidism. Both conserved end residues are part of each CDR3. D genes are given only for firm matches. Only some rows state a clone size, as once, few, many or a class for expanded clones.

j_call	cdr3_length	d_call	v_call	clone_size	cdr3_nt	cdr3_aa
TRBJ1-4	13	-	TRBV9	-	TGTGCCAGCAGTGCCCCTCCTAATGAAAAACTGTTTTTT	CASSAPPNEKLFF
TRBJ1-1	10	-	TRBV24-1	many	TGTGCCACCCTTGTGGCTGAAGCTTTCTTT	CATLVAEAFF
TRBJ2-3	17	TRBD2	TRBV6-1	many	TGTGCCAGCGGCCCCCTCATGGCCCGGGGGGGCACAGATACGCAGTATTTT	CASGPLMARGGTDTQYF
TRBJ1-2	13	-	TRBV19	-	TGTGCCAGTAGTATCCACCTCGGGAATGGCTACACCTTC	CASSIHLGNGYTF
TRBJ1-4	14	-	TRBV28	many	TGTGCCAGCAGTTTAATTTCTCGGGGTGAAAAACTGTTTTTT	CASSLISRGEKLFF
TRBJ1-4	16	-	TRBV4-2	many	TGTGCCAGCAGCCAAGATGACACTGCAACTAATGAAAAACTGTTTTTT	CASSQDDTATNEKLFF
TRBJ1-1	15	-	TRBV27	-	TGTGCCAGCAGTCCGCAGACAGGACCCGGCGCTGAAGCTTTCTTT	CASSPQTGPGAEAFF
TRBJ2-7	15	-	TRBV6-6	few	TGTGCCAGCAGTTACTCGAATAGGGGGGCCTACGAGCAGTACTTC	CASSYSNRGAYEQYF
TRBJ2-7	17	-	TRBV6-1	-	TGTGCCAGCAGTGAATCGTCCGCCGGACCCGCTTCCTACGAGCAGTACTTC	CASSESSAGPASYEQYF
TRBJ1-2	14	-	TRBV2	many	TGTGCCAGCAGCATTACCGGGACCAACTATGGCTACACCTTC	CASSITGTNYGYTF
TRBJ2-6	19	TRBD1	TRBV6-2/TRBV6-3	many	TGTGCCAGCAGAGTACATCAGGGACAGGGGTTCTCTGGGGCCAACGTCCTGACTTTC	CASRVHQGQGFSGANVLTF
TRBJ2-2	18	TRBD2	TRBV28	many	TGTGCCAGCAGTTTGGGACTAGCGGTCGAATATAACACCGGGGAGCTGTTTTTT	CASSLGLAVEYNTGELFF
TRBJ1-1	14	-	TRBV20-1	-	TGCAGTGCTAGAGACCCGGGGAAGATGGCTGAAGCTTTCTTT	CSARDPGKMAEAFF
TRBJ2-3	12	-	TRBV3-1	many	TGTGCCAGCAGCCAAGTCGCAGATACGCAGTATTTT	CASSQVADTQYF
TRBJ2-4	16	-	TRBV5-6	-	TGTGCCAGCAGCTTGAGGGGGGGGCTGGCCAAAAACATTCAGTACTTC	CASSLRGGLAKNIQYF
TRBJ1-2	19	TRBD1	TRBV7-8	few	TGTGCCAGCAGCTTAGCGCGAGGGGACAGCCTAGTAAATTACTATGGCTACACCTTC	CASSLARGDSLVNYYGYTF
TRBJ2-7	12	-	TRBV11-2	many	TGTGCCAGCAGCGTCAGGGTCTACGAGCAGTACTTC	CASSVRVYEQYF
TRBJ2-2	15	-	TRBV15	-	TGTGCCACCAGCACCGTCATGACCGACACCGGGGAGCTGTTTTTT	CATSTVMTDTGELFF
TRBJ2-4	15	-	TRBV3-1	few	TGTGCCAGCAGCCACCTACCACTAGCCAAAAACATTCAGTACTTC	CASSHLPLAKNIQYF
TRBJ1-1	16	-	TRBV19	few	TGTGCCAGTAGTATAATAGGAGGGAAGATGAACACTGAAGCTTTCTTT	CASSIIGGKMNTEAFF
TRBJ1-2	14	-	TRBV5-8	few	TGTGCCAGCACCCTCCAACAGGCCTGGTATGGCTACACCTTC	CASTLQQAWYGYTF
TRBJ2-7	15	-	TRBV13	-	TGTGCCAGCAGCCCTCGTCGGGGTCAGACAAACGAGCAGTACTTC	CASSPRRGQTNEQYF
TRBJ2-7	15	-	TRBV7-2	-	TGTGCCAGCAGCTTAAATCTTGATAGCTCCTACGAGCAGTACTTC	CASSLNLDSSYEQYF
TRBJ2-1	16	TRBD2	TRBV7-3	few	TGTGCCAGCAGCTCTTCCGGGTCTAGCGGGAGGAGTCAGAAGTTCTTC	CASSSSGSSGRSQKFF
TRBJ2-6	15	-	TRBV6-1	few	TGTGCCAGCAGTGACCTTCTCTCTGGGGCCAACGTCCTGACTTTC	CASSDLLSGANVLTF
TRBJ1-1	16	-	TRBV20-1	many	TGCAATGCTAGGGGTATGGGACAACTTATGAACACTGAAGCTTTCTTT	CNARGMGQLMNTEAFF
TRBJ1-4	14	-	TRBV5-1	many	TGCGCCAGCAGCTGGGACGCATTGGGGGAAAAACTGTTTTTT	CASSWDALGEKLFF
TRBJ2-1	15	-	TRBV28	many	TGTGCCAGCAGTTTAAGCCAGGGCAATTCCAGAGAGCAGTTCTTC	CASSLSQGNSREQFF
TRBJ1-1	15	TRBD1	TRBV3-1	many	TGTGCCAGCAGCCGAAAGGGACAGGGGTACACTGAAGCTTTCTTT	CASSRKGQGYTEAFF
TRBJ2-1	15	-	TRBV7-9	few	TGTGCCAGCAGCTTTGAGGAAACCTCCTACAATGAGCAGTTCTTC	CASSFEETSYNEQFF
TRBJ2-4	12	-	TRBV11-2	once	TGTGCCAGCAGCAACCGGGGGAGCATTCAGTACTTC	CASSNRGSIQYF
TRBJ1-5	16	-	TRBV9	-	TGTGCCAGCAGCGAGGGGTCGAACACGGGCAATCAGCCCCAGCATTTT	CASSEGSNTGNQPQHF